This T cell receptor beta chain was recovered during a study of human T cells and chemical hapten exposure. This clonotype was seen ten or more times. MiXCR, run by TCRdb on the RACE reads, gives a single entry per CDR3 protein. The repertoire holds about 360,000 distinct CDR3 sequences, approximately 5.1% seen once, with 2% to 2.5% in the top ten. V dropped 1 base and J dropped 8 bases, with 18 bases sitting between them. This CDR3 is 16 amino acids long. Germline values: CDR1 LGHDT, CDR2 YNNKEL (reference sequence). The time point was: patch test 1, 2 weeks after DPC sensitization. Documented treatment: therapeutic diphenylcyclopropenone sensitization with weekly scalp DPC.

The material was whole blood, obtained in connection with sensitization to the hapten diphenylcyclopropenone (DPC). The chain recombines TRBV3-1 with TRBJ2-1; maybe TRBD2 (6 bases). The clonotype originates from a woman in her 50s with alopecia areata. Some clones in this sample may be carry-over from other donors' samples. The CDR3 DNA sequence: TGTGCCAGCAGCCAAGCCCAGGACTACCCCTTGGATGAGCAGTTCTTC. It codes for CASSQAQDYPLDEQFF.